The 14 T cell receptor beta chains given below trace back to one sample, sequenced in a study of shared clonotypes between healthy human individuals. Profiling relied on immunoSEQ multiplex PCR, and the TCRdb table lists in-frame clones only, not all of them. The top ten clones hold roughly 0.34% of a sample with roughly 2,300,000 clones, 80% to 95% of them seen once. The sample taken for sequencing was naive CD4+ T cells from PBMCs. Specified subset: CD45RA+ positively selected. Source of these receptors: a man aged 18 to 30 in good health. Some clones in this sample may be carry-over from other donors' samples.

A word on this clone: Other nucleotide sequences in the sample specify the same CDR3. The genes are TRBV7-2 and TRBJ2-7; D might be TRBD2 (5 bases). The CDR3 consists of 13 residues. CDR1 SGHTA and CDR2 FQGNSA come from the germline V gene. V was trimmed by 5 bases and J by 5 bases, leaving 13 bases between them. The chain's CDR3 is CASSPSGGDEQYF. The CDR3 nucleotides read TGTGCCAGCAGCCCGAGCGGTGGCGACGAGCAGTACTTC.

The chain uses TRBV28 and TRBJ1-1; no clear D. The ends were cut back, 6 bases at V and 5 bases at J, with 10 bases in the middle. CDR3 length: 12 residues. Germline V gene sequence: CDR1 MDHEN, CDR2 SYDVKM. The CDR3 loop reads CASRAASTEAFF. CDR3 coding DNA: TGTGCCAGCAGAGCAGCAAGTACTGAAGCTTTCTTT.

This chain links TRBV10-3 with TRBJ2-2; D is perhaps TRBD1 (6 bases). V was trimmed by 6 bases and J by 0 bases, leaving 8 bases between them. The CDR3 is made up of 14 amino acids. Germline CDR1 ENHRY, CDR2 SYGVKD. CDR3 sequence reads: CAISDRTNTGELFF. For the CDR3, the DNA is TGTGCCATCAGCGACAGGACGAACACCGGGGAGCTGTTTTTT.

V gene TRBV30 combines with J gene TRBJ2-5; 12 positions match TRBD2. The CDR3 is made up of 15 amino acids. V was clipped by 0 bases and J by 11 bases; unmatched bases: 10. Germline loops: CDR1 GTSNPN, CDR2 SVGIG (reference sequence). CDR3 loop: CAWSVSPSGRGPQYF. DNA of the CDR3: TGTGCCTGGAGTGTATCCCCTAGCGGGAGGGGCCCTCAGTACTTC.

This clone was picked up a small number of times. The rearrangement joins TRBV7-3 to TRBJ2-7, with a possible D match to TRBD1 (6 bases). The CDR3 runs 13 residues. The germline V gene has CDR1 SGHTA and CDR2 FQGTGA. V was cut by 5 bases and J by 12 bases, with 20 bases left in between. CDR3 in DNA: TGTGCCAGCAGCCCAACCACTGCCGGGACACGGTACTTC. It yields the protein CASSPTTAGTRYF.

The chain couples TRBV5-5 to TRBJ1-2; D is unresolved. V was clipped by 1 base and J by 7 bases, with 11 bases between them. The germline V gene has CDR1 SGHKS and CDR2 YYEKEE (reference sequence). This CDR3 comprises 13 residues. The CDR3 region is CASSLTGTGGYTF. Written as DNA, the CDR3 is TGTGCCAGCAGCTTGACTGGTACCGGTGGCTACACCTTC.

The chain combines TRBV5-1 with TRBJ2-7; 8 nucleotides agree with TRBD1. There are 14 residues in the CDR3. V trimming: 1 base; J trimming: 4 bases; junction bases outside the gene matches: 4. In germline, CDR1 is SGHRS, CDR2 YFSETQ. This chain's CDR3 is CASSLWTGLYEQYF. CDR3 in DNA: TGCGCCAGCAGCTTGTGGACAGGGCTATACGAGCAGTACTTC.

The rearrangement joins TRBV18 to TRBJ2-1, with a possible D match to TRBD1 (5 bases). CDR3 size: 15 residues. Germline V CDR1 and CDR2: KGHSH, LQKENI. V lost 3 bases to trimming and J lost 2 bases, with 11 bases between them. CDR3 sequence reads: CASSPRDSPYNEQFF. The DNA of the CDR3 is TGTGCCAGCTCACCGAGAGACAGTCCCTACAATGAGCAGTTCTTC.

This clone was recorded once. The chain couples TRBV7-6 to TRBJ1-5; no firm D call. CDR3 length equals 14 residues. V lost 2 bases to trimming and J lost 5 bases, with 10 bases between them. Germline loops: CDR1 SGHVS, CDR2 FNYEAQ. CDR3 DNA: TGTGCCAGCAGCTTACAATTGGGCGATCAGCCCCAGCATTTT. Protein product: CASSLQLGDQPQHF. Full variable domain (remainder filled in from reference TRBV7-6 and TRBJ1-5): GAGVSQSPRYKVTKRGQDVALRCDPISGHVSLYWYRQALGQGPEFLTYFNYEAQQDKSGLPNDRFSAERPEGSISTLTIQRTEQRDSAMYRCASSLQLGDQPQHFGDGTRLSIL.

The genes are TRBV6-1 and TRBJ2-7; TRBD2 might be the D (6 bases). Germline loops: CDR1 MNHNS, CDR2 SASEGT. Trimming left V 9 bases short and J 2 bases short, with 17 bases between. The CDR3 has 14 amino acids. The CDR3 DNA is TGTGCCAGTTGCGCCGGGGACTCCCCCTACGAGCAGTACTTC. Protein sequence: CASCAGDSPYEQYF.

The gene calls are TRBV28 and TRBJ1-5; D is perhaps TRBD1 (5 bases). V lost 4 bases and J lost 0, with 10 bases in between. CDR3 length: 15 amino acids. The V gene's germline CDR1 is MDHEN and CDR2 SYDVKM. In DNA, the CDR3 is TGTGCCAGCAGTTCCCCAGGGTTTAGCAATCAGCCCCAGCATTTT. It encodes CASSSPGFSNQPQHF. The whole variable domain, filled in from reference TRBV28 and TRBJ1-5, reads DVKVTQSSRYLVKRTGEKVFLECVQDMDHENMFWYRQDPGLGLRLIYFSYDVKMKEKGDIPEGYSVSREKKERFSLILESASTNQTSMYLCASSSPGFSNQPQHFGDGTRLSIL.

The chain has TRBV29-1 and TRBJ2-7; either TRBD1 or TRBD2 may fit D (6 bases each). The V end was cut by 6 bases, the J end by 0 bases, with 15 bases between. This CDR3 spans 14 amino acids. Germline V lookup: CDR1 SQVTM, CDR2 ANQGSEA. Here the CDR3 reads CSVSQGLRSYEQYF. Written as DNA, the CDR3 is TGCAGCGTATCACAGGGACTCCGCTCCTACGAGCAGTACTTC.

As for this clone: Other DNA variants within this sample encode the same CDR3. The CDR3 is CASSLQGLNEKLFF. CDR3 nucleotide sequence: TGCGCCAGCAGCTTACAGGGACTAAATGAAAAACTGTTTTTT. The chain joins TRBV5-1 to TRBJ1-4, with TRBD1 as a possible D gene (6 bases). The germline CDR1 and CDR2 sequences are SGHRS and YFSETQ. V lost 2 bases to trimming and J lost 5 bases, with 10 bases between them. This CDR3 comprises 14 residues.

V and J are TRBV28 and TRBJ2-3; TRBD1 aligns across 8 bases. Germline CDR1 is MDHEN and CDR2 is SYDVKM. The CDR3 has 16 residues. Unmatched junction bases numbered 11, after V lost 4 bases and J lost 5 bases. The CDR3 coding sequence is TGTGCCAGCAGTTCCGGGACAGGACCTTACGTAGATACGCAGTATTTT. It codes for CASSSGTGPYVDTQYF.